This TCR beta chain was recorded in a study of OX40 agonist ivuxolimab in advanced cancers. Background on the study: Anti-PD-1, anti-PD-L1 or anti-CTLA-4 therapy given earlier was allowed, and around 40% had some.

Profiled with immunoSEQ multiplex PCR; TCRdb holds only in-frame clones, not every one. Found here are 60,000 to 75,000 clones, about 90% of them singletons; the top ten hold 11% to 15%. After removal of 3 bases from V and 6 bases from J, the junction contained 7 bases not matched to a gene. The CDR3 consists of 15 residues. Germline V gene lookup returns CDR1 SNHLY and CDR2 FYNNEI. V usage is TRBV2 and J usage is TRBJ2-1, with TRBD2 identical over 8 bases. The receptor comes from an adult with an advanced solid tumor such as melanoma, head and neck, liver or kidney cancer. Sequenced material: CD4+ or CD8+ T cells sorted from blood, taken in a trial of the OX40 agonist ivuxolimab. The CDR3 here is CASSDLSGIVNEQFF. In nucleotides, the CDR3 is TGTGCCAGCAGTGACCTTAGCGGGATTGTCAATGAGCAGTTCTTC.